This T cell receptor beta chain was sequenced for a study of shared clonotypes between healthy human individuals. The overall study: CD4 naive and CD4 memory each took three plates per donor, while CD8 naive took two and CD8 memory one.

Assay used: immunoSEQ multiplex PCR; TCRdb lists only in-frame clones, some missing. The sample records more than 850,000 clones, 78% being singletons. The CDR3 has 13 amino acids. Trimming removed 2 bases at V and 3 bases at J, with 7 bases between. The germline gives CDR1 MDHEN, CDR2 SYDVKM. Comment on this clone: As yet, its antigen is unknown.

Study-wide results and caveats: The expectation was that sequencing depth would affect clonotype sharing among donors.

The sequencing sample was made of memory CD4+ T cells from PBMCs. Stated subset: CD45RA-negative fraction. The V call is TRBV28, the J call TRBJ1-2; maybe TRBD1 (6 bases). The source of this sequence is a man aged 18-30 years in good health. Some clones in this sample may be carry-over from other donors' samples. CDR3 residues: CASSLRQDYGYTF. The CDR3, as DNA: TGTGCCAGCAGTTTAAGACAGGACTATGGCTACACCTTC.